This T cell receptor (beta chain) was obtained from a study of blood T cell repertoires in COVID-19. Study-wide context: Sites across the United States, Italy and Spain contributed samples from acute and convalescent COVID-19. T cells, B-cell-depleted T cells, or PBMCs supplied cDNA or gDNA.

As processed by the authors: Researchers report that nucleated cell counts were estimated from reference gene primer amplification. This table comes from immunoSEQ multiplex PCR, and its TCRdb copy is limited to in-frame clones, with some not included. The D gene and trimming were derived from the DNA, and the V and J assignments and clone size from that table. Of about 35,000 clones in the sample, around 80% were seen once. This clone has more than one count but fewer than ten. CDR1 LNHDA and CDR2 SQIVND come from the germline V gene (reference sequence). This CDR3 comprises 16 residues. V gave up 6 bases and J gave up 7 bases; unmatched junction bases: 7.

V is TRBV19 and J is TRBJ2-2; 14 nucleotides match TRBD2. The clonotype was recovered from a man older than 75 with active or convalescent COVID-19. Sequencing was performed on peripheral blood. CDR3 loop: CASSYGLAGGIGELFF. The CDR3 nucleotides read TGTGCCAGTAGCTATGGACTAGCGGGAGGCATCGGGGAGCTGTTTTTT.